Described below is a single TCR beta chain sequence and its context. Its antigen is unknown. The data belong to a study of cytomegalovirus exposure and HLA in healthy donors. Points from the study as a whole: Among TCR beta chains, those listed as cytomegalovirus-associated numbered 164. Later findings reportedly placed an Asian-associated ancestry cluster below the roughly 700-donor mean for N-insertions. In a later analysis, CMV-associated beta chains were mostly HLA-associated, it appeared.

Use of 60 Vbeta and 13 Jbeta primers characterized the PCR. The assay was immunoSEQ multiplex PCR, and TCRdb's table has in-frame clones only and misses some. The sample yields 250,000 or so clones, around 81% seen once. From germline, CDR1 is SGHDT and CDR2 YYEEEE. V gave up 0 bases and J gave up 2 bases; unmatched junction bases: 4. The CDR3 covers 15 residues. Sequencing used PBMCs. The origin of this receptor is an older woman in good health and CMV-seropositive. The chain links TRBV5-6 to TRBJ2-7; 8 bases map to TRBD2. The DNA of the CDR3 is TGTGCCAGCAGCTTGGGCGGGGGGTCCCCCTACGAGCAGTACTTC. Its translation is CASSLGGGSPYEQYF.